This TCR beta chain was recorded in a study of monozygotic twins with inflammatory bowel disease. Overall study results and limits: Patients received differing immunosuppressive treatments, which may have added variability to their repertoires.

Comments on this clonotype: The antigen is not known.

Germline CDR1 and CDR2: SGHVS and FQNEAQ. CDR3 length: 15 residues. A total RNA quantity of 3500 ng went into each TCR library. TCRdb re-analyzed the 5' RACE reads; it lists each CDR3 protein once, without DNA. This table lists roughly 160,000 distinct CDR3 sequences. This TCR came from a human donor with ulcerative colitis or Crohn's disease, or a healthy co-twin of an affected twin (not recorded which). The chain is built from TRBV7-8 and TRBJ2-1; the D call of TRBD2 rests on TCRdb alone, since no DNA is present to check it. The sample consisted of blood. The CDR3 is CASSTQRAPRNEQFF.